Listed below are T cell receptor beta chains from one sample, sequenced in a study of human thymus T cells. The table came from immunoSEQ multiplex PCR; TCRdb's copy has only in-frame clones and leaves some out. The sample includes around 70,000 clones, roughly 94% of them seen just once. Sequences were obtained from thymus tissue. These receptors came from a girl younger than two with a congenital heart defect but otherwise immunologically healthy. Both conserved end residues are part of each CDR3. D genes are given only for firm matches.

v_call	j_call	d_call	cdr3_aa	cdr3_nt
TRBV27	TRBJ2-1	TRBD2	CASSGGTSGILGEQFF	TGTGCCAGCAGTGGAGGGACTAGCGGGATCTTAGGGGAGCAGTTCTTC
TRBV25-1	TRBJ2-2	NA	CASSDLTGPTGELFF	TGTGCCAGCAGTGACCTCACAGGGCCCACCGGGGAGCTGTTTTTT
TRBV5-1	TRBJ1-1	NA	CASVGSGAAEAFF	TGCGCCAGCGTAGGATCTGGGGCGGCGGAAGCTTTCTTT
TRBV28	TRBJ2-2	TRBD2	CASSIPSREAAGELFF	TGTGCCAGCAGTATACCCTCGCGGGAGGCCGCCGGGGAGCTGTTTTTT
TRBV2	TRBJ1-1	NA	CASRLLQWHAFF	TGTGCCAGCAGGCTCCTGCAGTGGCACGCTTTCTTT
TRBV5-8	TRBJ1-2	TRBD1	CASIISVTGGSNYGYTF	TGTGCCAGCATCATTTCGGTAACAGGGGGTTCAAACTATGGCTACACCTTC
TRBV6-5	TRBJ1-5	NA	CASSYSVSMNQPQHF	TGTGCCAGCAGTTACTCGGTATCCATGAATCAGCCCCAGCATTTT
TRBV9	TRBJ1-3	NA	CASSVGHSEKRAGNTIYF	TGTGCCAGCAGCGTAGGGCATTCCGAAAAGAGGGCTGGAAACACCATATATTTT
TRBV11-2	TRBJ2-7	TRBD1	CASSLRTGKSIKASEQYF	TGTGCCAGCAGCCTCAGGACAGGGAAATCGATAAAGGCTTCCGAGCAGTACTTC
TRBV4-1	TRBJ2-5	TRBD2	CASSHGTSAETQYF	TGCGCCAGCAGCCATGGGACTAGCGCAGAGACCCAGTACTTC
TRBV27	TRBJ1-2	NA	CASSLSGTNYGYTF	TGTGCCAGCAGTTTATCAGGGACCAACTATGGCTACACCTTC
TRBV2	TRBJ1-5	NA	CASSEASDQPQHF	TGTGCCAGCAGTGAAGCGTCAGATCAGCCCCAGCATTTT
TRBV7-2	TRBJ2-1	TRBD2	CASSSPGLAGDGSDEQFF	TGTGCCAGCAGCTCCCCGGGACTAGCGGGAGATGGGTCGGATGAGCAGTTCTTC
TRBV7-2	TRBJ2-7	TRBD2	CASRHPGGPVYEQYF	TGTGCCAGCAGGCATCCGGGAGGGCCGGTTTACGAGCAGTACTTC
TRBV2	TRBJ2-2	TRBD1	CASSQQGAGGELFF	TGTGCCAGCAGTCAACAGGGGGCCGGCGGGGAGCTGTTTTTT
TRBV28	TRBJ1-2	NA	CASSSSSLRNYGYTF	TGTGCCAGCAGTTCCTCGTCTCTTAGGAACTATGGCTACACCTTC
TRBV29-1	TRBJ1-3	NA	CSVEAVSGRERATIYF	TGCAGCGTTGAAGCGGTTTCAGGCAGGGAGCGCGCCACCATATATTTT